The 20 T cell receptor beta chains below were found in one sample sequenced in a study of T cell responses to AZD1222 COVID-19 vaccine. Assay used: immunoSEQ multiplex PCR; TCRdb lists only in-frame clones, some missing. This table holds fewer than 130,000 clones, roughly 90% found once. Sequencing was performed on peripheral blood, taken 28 days after the second AZD1222 dose. These receptors all come from an adult who received the AZD1222 COVID-19 vaccine.

The V call is TRBV11-3, the J call TRBJ2-1, with 12 bases matching TRBD2. The junction had 1 base not matched to a gene; V was cut back by 4 bases and J by 9 bases. Germline V gene sequence: CDR1 SGHNT, CDR2 YENEEA. The CDR3 loop spans 13 amino acids. The DNA of the CDR3 is TGTGCCAGCAGCTGGGGACTAGCGGGTGAGCAGTTCTTC. This gives the protein CASSWGLAGEQFF.

This sequence joins TRBV29-1 and TRBJ1-4, with no clear D. The CDR3 is 14 residues long. Trimming cost V 3 bases and J 7 bases, with 15 bases left between them. CDR1 and CDR2 (germline): SQVTM, ANQGSEA. The CDR3 DNA reads TGCAGCGTTGATCGGGCCGGTGACGGTGAAAAACTGTTTTTT. Its translation: CSVDRAGDGEKLFF. Using reference TRBV29-1 and TRBJ1-4 for the parts outside the CDR3, the full variable domain is SAVISQKPSRDICQRGTSLTIQCQVDSQVTMMFWYRQQPGQSLTLIATANQGSEATYESGFVIDKFPISRPNLTFSTLTVSNMSPEDSSIYLCSVDRAGDGEKLFFGSGTQLSVL.

The chain is built from TRBV3-1 (or the pseudogene TRBV3-2) and TRBJ1-2, with D possibly being TRBD1 (6 bases). V lost 1 base and J 8 bases, leaving 17 bases between the germline ends. This CDR3 is built from 15 residues. Germline assignment: CDR1 LGHDT and CDR2 YNNKEL (reference sequence). The CDR3 DNA reads as TGTGCCAGCAGCCAAGGATGGACAGCTGCGAGGGGCTACACCTTC. Amino acids: CASSQGWTAARGYTF.

The CDR3: CASSLALGIPYEQYF. In nucleotides, the CDR3 is TGCGCCAGCAGCTTGGCCCTAGGGATTCCCTACGAGCAGTACTTC. This chain links TRBV5-1 with TRBJ2-7; D gene unclear. The ends were cut back, 0 bases at V and 2 bases at J, with 12 bases in the middle. This CDR3 region has 15 residues. Germline assignment: CDR1 SGHRS and CDR2 YFSETQ.

The chain combines TRBV7-9 with TRBJ1-4; D ambiguous. Germline V CDR1 and CDR2: SEHNR, FQNEAQ (reference sequence). V shed 5 bases and J shed 7 bases, with 23 bases lying between them. This CDR3 contains 17 residues. CDR3 coding DNA: TGTGCCAGCAGCCCAGACCTTACGAACCCGTCGGGTGAAAAACTGTTTTTT. This translates into CASSPDLTNPSGEKLFF.

DNA for the CDR3: TGTGCCAGCAGCTTATTAGGGGCTAGCGGGATTGAGCAGTTCTTC. It yields the protein CASSLLGASGIEQFF. The chain is built from TRBV11-2 and TRBJ2-1, with TRBD2 matching over 9 bases. The CDR3 has 15 amino acids. Trimming took 2 bases from V and 9 from J; bases not matched to a gene: 8. The V gene's germline CDR1 is SGHAT and CDR2 FQNNGV.

The chain recombines TRBV6-5 with TRBJ2-1; 14 positions match TRBD2. J gave up 3 bases and V 6 bases, and 1 base lay outside the gene matches. CDR3 length: 15 amino acids. The germline gives CDR1 MNHEY, CDR2 SVGAGI. This CDR3 reads CASRGTSGSYNEQFF. The CDR3 DNA reads as TGTGCCAGCAGGGGGACTAGCGGGAGCTACAATGAGCAGTTCTTC.

This rearrangement joins TRBV6-5 to TRBJ1-4; no firm D call. CDR1 and CDR2 (germline): MNHEY, SVGAGI. The CDR3 runs to 14 residues. Trimming took 7 bases from V and 0 from J, leaving 9 bases between them. For the CDR3, the DNA is TGTGCCAGCACAGACATATCAACTAATGAAAAACTGTTTTTT. Its translation is CASTDISTNEKLFF.

The chain uses TRBV27 and TRBJ1-2; TRBD1 matches at 12 bases. Germline values: CDR1 MNHEY, CDR2 SMNVEV (reference sequence). This CDR3 region has 16 residues. After removal of 6 bases from V and 7 bases from J, the junction contained 12 bases not matched to a gene. CDR3 protein: CASRPGQGAFLRGYTF. CDR3 sequence (DNA): TGTGCCAGCAGGCCGGGACAGGGGGCTTTTTTACGTGGCTACACCTTC.

For the CDR3, the DNA is TGTGCCAGCAGTTTAATTCTTCTCGTAGGAGGGGCGCGAGACTATGGCTACACCTTC. Encoded protein: CASSLILLVGGARDYGYTF. The chain uses TRBV28 and TRBJ1-2; D might be TRBD1 (5 bases). V was shortened by 2 bases and J by 3 bases, with 25 bases between the two germline ends. This CDR3 region has 19 residues. CDR1 and CDR2 (germline): MDHEN, SYDVKM.

The CDR3 DNA reads TGTGCCAGCAGTCCTGGAACAGGGGGCATCGGTCAGCCCCAGCATTTT. Protein: CASSPGTGGIGQPQHF. The chain is built from TRBV28 and TRBJ1-5, with TRBD1 matching 9 bases. V dropped 5 bases and J dropped 6; count of bases not matched to a gene: 11. Germline CDR1 MDHEN, CDR2 SYDVKM. This CDR3 comprises 16 residues.

The V call is TRBV19, the J call TRBJ1-3; D might be TRBD1 (6 bases). Trimming stripped 1 base from V and 3 bases from J, with 10 bases between. Per germline, CDR1 LNHDA and CDR2 SQIVND (reference sequence). This CDR3 spans 15 amino acids. The CDR3 DNA follows: TGTGCCAGTAGTATAGTCAGGGGAGGTGGAAACACCATATATTTT. Translating it yields CASSIVRGGGNTIYF.

In this sample, this clone turned up once. This chain links TRBV30 with TRBJ2-3; D is undetermined. This CDR3 comprises 15 residues. Trimming left V 3 bases short and J 5 bases short, with 18 bases between. Germline CDR1 GTSNPN, CDR2 SVGIG (reference sequence). CDR3 sequence reads: CAWSAHDGPGDTQYF. The CDR3 DNA follows: TGTGCCTGGAGCGCACATGACGGTCCGGGAGATACGCAGTATTTT.

Here the CDR3 DNA reads TGTGCCAGCAGCCCCCGCTCCTACGAGCAGTACTTC. Translating it yields CASSPRSYEQYF. The rearrangement uses TRBV28 and TRBJ2-7; D unclear. Germline loops: CDR1 MDHEN, CDR2 SYDVKM. Trimming took 6 bases from V and 0 from J, leaving 6 bases between them. This CDR3 region has 12 residues.

The count of this clone is one. V usage is TRBV7-9 and J usage is TRBJ1-2; 7 bases are shared with TRBD1. The CDR3 contains 15 residues. Trimming removed 5 bases from V and 5 bases from J; junction bases left unmatched: 11. CDR1 is SEHNR, CDR2 FQNEAQ, per germline (reference sequence). The CDR3 nucleotides are TGTGCCAGCAGCCTAAGACAGGGAGTTTGGTATGGCTACACCTTC. Its protein product is CASSLRQGVWYGYTF.

The chain has TRBV6-5 and TRBJ1-2; a weak D match, TRBD1 (6 bases). Germline V CDR1 and CDR2: MNHEY, SVGAGI. The CDR3 is 14 amino acids. V lost 5 bases and J lost 7, with 17 bases in between. The CDR3 DNA follows: TGTGCCAGCAGTAGGGGGGATCTTAAGTCTGGCTACACCTTC. The encoded protein is CASSRGDLKSGYTF.

This chain links TRBV7-6 with TRBJ2-3; D is ambiguous. This CDR3 region has 14 residues. Germline loops: CDR1 SGHVS, CDR2 FNYEAQ. Deletions cut 1 base from V and 0 bases from J, with 5 bases between. The CDR3 loop reads CASSLGSSTDTQYF. The CDR3 bases are TGTGCCAGCAGCTTAGGTAGTAGCACAGATACGCAGTATTTT. Together with reference TRBV7-6 and TRBJ2-3, the CDR3 gives the full variable domain: GAGVSQSPRYKVTKRGQDVALRCDPISGHVSLYWYRQALGQGPEFLTYFNYEAQQDKSGLPNDRFSAERPEGSISTLTIQRTEQRDSAMYRCASSLGSSTDTQYFGPGTRLTVL.

The chain joins TRBV20-1 to TRBJ2-7; D not resolved. V lost 3 bases and J lost 9, with 12 bases in between. Germline CDR1 and CDR2: DFQATT and SNEGSKA (reference sequence). The CDR3 is made up of 11 amino acids. DNA of the CDR3: TGCAGTGCTAGTGTTGCAGGCCCGCAGTACTTC. Translation gives CSASVAGPQYF.

The rearrangement links TRBV4-1 to TRBJ2-1; TRBD2 agrees at 9 bases. The CDR3 sequence is 18 residues long. Trimming took 0 bases from V and 1 from J; bases not matched to a gene: 7. Germline loops: CDR1 MGHRA, CDR2 YSYEKL. The CDR3 nucleotides read TGCGCCAGCAGCCAAGATTGGCTAGCGGGGTCGTCCTACAATGAGCAGTTCTTC. It is translated as CASSQDWLAGSSYNEQFF.

The chain carries TRBV28 and TRBJ2-1, with 9 nucleotides matching TRBD1. CDR3 length: 14 amino acids. V was pared by 5 bases and J by 10 bases, with 9 bases of the junction left unmatched. In germline, CDR1 is MDHEN, CDR2 SYDVKM. The CDR3 DNA follows: TGTGCCAGCAGTCCGGGGACAGGGTTCAGGGAGCAGTTCTTC. Residues: CASSPGTGFREQFF.